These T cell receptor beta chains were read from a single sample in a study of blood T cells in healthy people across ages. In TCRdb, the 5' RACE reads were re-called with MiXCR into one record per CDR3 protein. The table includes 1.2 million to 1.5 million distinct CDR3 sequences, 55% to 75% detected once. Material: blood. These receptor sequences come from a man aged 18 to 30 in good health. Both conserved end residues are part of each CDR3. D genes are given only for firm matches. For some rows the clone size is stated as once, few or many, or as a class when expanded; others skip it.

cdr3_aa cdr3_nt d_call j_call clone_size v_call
CASSRTGCTNQPQHF TGTGCCAGCAGCCGGACAGGGTGCACAAATCAGCCCCAGCATTTT NA TRBJ1-5 NA TRBV21-1
CASRWDSANEQYF TGTGCCAGCAGGTGGGACAGTGCTAACGAGCAGTACTTC TRBD1 TRBJ2-7 few TRBV7-2
CASSTGQFSNQPQHF TGTGCCAGCAGCACGGGACAGTTTAGCAATCAGCCCCAGCATTTT TRBD1 TRBJ1-5 NA TRBV28
CASSETGVSNQPQHF TGTGCCAGCAGTGAGACAGGGGTTAGCAATCAGCCCCAGCATTTT TRBD1 TRBJ1-5 NA TRBV25-1
CASSLSGGKQETQYF TGTGCCAGCAGTTTGAGTGGAGGGAAACAAGAGACCCAGTACTTC NA TRBJ2-5 NA TRBV27
CASSFAGLYYEQYF TGTGCCAGCAGCTTTGCGGGCCTCTACTACGAGCAGTACTTC NA TRBJ2-7 NA TRBV7-9
CASSKMGFQETQYF TGTGCCAGCAGCAAAATGGGATTTCAAGAGACCCAGTACTTC NA TRBJ2-5 NA TRBV11-2
CASSYLPGAKETQYF TGTGCCAGCAGTTATCTACCGGGAGCCAAAGAGACCCAGTACTTC NA TRBJ2-5 NA TRBV27
CSVEKLMQETQYF TGCAGCGTTGAAAAATTAATGCAAGAGACCCAGTACTTC NA TRBJ2-5 few TRBV29-1
CASSQVGQAQFF TGTGCCAGCAGCCAAGTCGGGCAGGCCCAGTTCTTC NA TRBJ2-1 NA TRBV3-1
CASSPIRTSGGSYEQYF TGCGCCAGCAGCCCGATCCGAACTAGCGGGGGATCCTACGAGCAGTACTTC TRBD2 TRBJ2-7 NA TRBV4-3
CSARIGKQYF TGCAGTGCCAGGATTGGGAAGCAGTACTTC NA TRBJ2-7 NA TRBV20-1
CASSKDEYNEQFF TGTGCCAGCAGCAAAGACGAATACAATGAGCAGTTCTTC NA TRBJ2-1 NA TRBV21-1
CASSSTSGSANEQFF TGTGCCAGCAGCTCCACTAGCGGGAGCGCCAATGAGCAGTTCTTC TRBD2 TRBJ2-1 NA TRBV7-2
CASSLTGMANTEAFF TGTGCCAGCAGTCTCACGGGGATGGCGAACACTGAAGCTTTCTTT NA TRBJ1-1 NA TRBV12-3/TRBV12-4
CASSPKQSGGVGEAFF TGCGCCAGCAGCCCAAAACAATCGGGGGGCGTCGGTGAAGCTTTCTTT NA TRBJ1-1 NA TRBV5-1
CASSSLGGTEAFF TGTGCCAGCAGTTCCCTCGGAGGGACTGAAGCTTTCTTT NA TRBJ1-1 NA TRBV7-2
CASSQSGLSGREQYF TGCGCCAGCAGCCAATCAGGCCTTTCGGGGAGGGAGCAGTACTTC TRBD2 TRBJ2-4 NA TRBV4-1
CSVALLRERVYEQYF TGCAGCGTTGCTCTTTTGAGGGAGAGAGTCTACGAGCAGTACTTC NA TRBJ2-7 few TRBV29-1
CATSRSPSTDTQYF TGTGCCACCAGCAGGAGTCCTAGCACAGATACGCAGTATTTT NA TRBJ2-3 NA TRBV15
CASSPLVGGSFYNEQFF TGTGCCAGCTCACCACTTGTGGGGGGCTCTTTTTACAATGAGCAGTTCTTC NA TRBJ2-1 NA TRBV18
CASSPPGTSINIQYF TGTGCCAGCAGTCCCCCGGGGACTAGCATAAACATTCAGTACTTC TRBD2 TRBJ2-4 NA TRBV6-5
CASSQDLGQGPPQYF TGCGCCAGCAGCCAAGATCTTGGACAGGGTCCCCCTCAGTACTTC TRBD1 TRBJ2-5 NA TRBV4-3
CASSLRVGAEAFF TGTGCCAGCAGCTTACGGGTAGGCGCTGAAGCTTTCTTT NA TRBJ1-1 NA TRBV11-2
CATSRDKARGSYEQYF TGTGCCACCAGCAGAGATAAAGCCCGGGGATCCTACGAGCAGTACTTC NA TRBJ2-7 NA TRBV15
CASSQGEADLSANYGYTF TGCGCCAGCAGCCAAGGGGAGGCGGATCTATCAGCTAACTATGGCTACACCTTC NA TRBJ1-2 NA TRBV4-1
CASSQGRDTQYF TGCGCCAGCAGCCAAGGTCGGGATACGCAGTATTTT NA TRBJ2-3 many TRBV4-1
CASSLHSNEKLFF TGTGCCAGCAGCTTACACAGTAATGAAAAACTGTTTTTT NA TRBJ1-4 NA TRBV11-3
CASSSGQGVWNEQFF TGCGCCAGCAGCTCGGGACAGGGGGTGTGGAATGAGCAGTTCTTC TRBD1 TRBJ2-1 few TRBV5-1
CASTSPAVNTEAFF TGTGCCAGCACGAGTCCTGCAGTTAACACTGAAGCTTTCTTT NA TRBJ1-1 NA TRBV12-3/TRBV12-4
CASSLEPGDSLNQPQHF TGCGCCAGCAGCTTGGAGCCCGGGGACAGCCTCAATCAGCCCCAGCATTTT TRBD1 TRBJ1-5 NA TRBV5-1
CASSSGQFIEAFF TGTGCCAGCAGTTCCGGACAGTTCATTGAAGCTTTCTTT NA TRBJ1-1 NA TRBV6-5
CSATTGGRVGYTF TGCAGTGCCACGACAGGGGGAAGAGTTGGCTACACCTTC TRBD1 TRBJ1-2 NA TRBV20-1
CASSEDSTDTQYF TGTGCCAGCAGTGAGGATAGCACAGATACGCAGTATTTT NA TRBJ2-3 few TRBV6-2/TRBV6-3
CASKGPEQYF TGTGCCAGCAAGGGACCAGAGCAGTACTTC NA TRBJ2-5 NA TRBV28